This T cell receptor (beta chain) was sequenced for a study of T cells in Graves' hyperthyroidism and ophthalmopathy. RNA transcripts served as the template for amplifying TCR beta CDR3 regions. The HTBI primer set drove a first-round RT-PCR of the TCR CDR3. TCRdb reanalysed the multiplex PCR reads using MiXCR and keeps one entry per CDR3 protein. The table includes fewer than 650,000 distinct CDR3 sequences, roughly 15% detected once. The sample comprised blood. The TCR was taken from a woman between 40 and 55 years old with Graves' hyperthyroidism.

Here the CDR3 reads CASSRNGERPNEQFF. The CDR3 DNA reads as TGTGCCAGTAGTAGGAACGGGGAGCGGCCCAATGAGCAGTTCTTC. The rearrangement uses TRBV19 and TRBJ2-1; possible D gene TRBD2, 5 bases. CDR1 and CDR2 from the germline V gene are LNHDA and SQIVND (reference sequence). This CDR3 spans 15 amino acids. Trimming removed 4 bases at V and 6 bases at J, with 16 bases between.